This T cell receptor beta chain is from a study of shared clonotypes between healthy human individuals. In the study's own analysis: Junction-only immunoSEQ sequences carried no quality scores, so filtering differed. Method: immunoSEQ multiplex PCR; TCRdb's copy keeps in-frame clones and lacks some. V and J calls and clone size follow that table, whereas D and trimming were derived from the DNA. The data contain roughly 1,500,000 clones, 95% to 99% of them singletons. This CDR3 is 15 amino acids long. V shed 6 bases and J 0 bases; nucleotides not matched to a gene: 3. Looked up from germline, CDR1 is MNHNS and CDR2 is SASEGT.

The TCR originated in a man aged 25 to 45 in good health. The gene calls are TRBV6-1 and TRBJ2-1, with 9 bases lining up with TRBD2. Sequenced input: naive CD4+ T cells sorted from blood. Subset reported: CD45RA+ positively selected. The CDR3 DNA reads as TGTGCCAGCAGGACTAGCGGAAGCTCCTACAATGAGCAGTTCTTC. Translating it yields CASRTSGSSYNEQFF.